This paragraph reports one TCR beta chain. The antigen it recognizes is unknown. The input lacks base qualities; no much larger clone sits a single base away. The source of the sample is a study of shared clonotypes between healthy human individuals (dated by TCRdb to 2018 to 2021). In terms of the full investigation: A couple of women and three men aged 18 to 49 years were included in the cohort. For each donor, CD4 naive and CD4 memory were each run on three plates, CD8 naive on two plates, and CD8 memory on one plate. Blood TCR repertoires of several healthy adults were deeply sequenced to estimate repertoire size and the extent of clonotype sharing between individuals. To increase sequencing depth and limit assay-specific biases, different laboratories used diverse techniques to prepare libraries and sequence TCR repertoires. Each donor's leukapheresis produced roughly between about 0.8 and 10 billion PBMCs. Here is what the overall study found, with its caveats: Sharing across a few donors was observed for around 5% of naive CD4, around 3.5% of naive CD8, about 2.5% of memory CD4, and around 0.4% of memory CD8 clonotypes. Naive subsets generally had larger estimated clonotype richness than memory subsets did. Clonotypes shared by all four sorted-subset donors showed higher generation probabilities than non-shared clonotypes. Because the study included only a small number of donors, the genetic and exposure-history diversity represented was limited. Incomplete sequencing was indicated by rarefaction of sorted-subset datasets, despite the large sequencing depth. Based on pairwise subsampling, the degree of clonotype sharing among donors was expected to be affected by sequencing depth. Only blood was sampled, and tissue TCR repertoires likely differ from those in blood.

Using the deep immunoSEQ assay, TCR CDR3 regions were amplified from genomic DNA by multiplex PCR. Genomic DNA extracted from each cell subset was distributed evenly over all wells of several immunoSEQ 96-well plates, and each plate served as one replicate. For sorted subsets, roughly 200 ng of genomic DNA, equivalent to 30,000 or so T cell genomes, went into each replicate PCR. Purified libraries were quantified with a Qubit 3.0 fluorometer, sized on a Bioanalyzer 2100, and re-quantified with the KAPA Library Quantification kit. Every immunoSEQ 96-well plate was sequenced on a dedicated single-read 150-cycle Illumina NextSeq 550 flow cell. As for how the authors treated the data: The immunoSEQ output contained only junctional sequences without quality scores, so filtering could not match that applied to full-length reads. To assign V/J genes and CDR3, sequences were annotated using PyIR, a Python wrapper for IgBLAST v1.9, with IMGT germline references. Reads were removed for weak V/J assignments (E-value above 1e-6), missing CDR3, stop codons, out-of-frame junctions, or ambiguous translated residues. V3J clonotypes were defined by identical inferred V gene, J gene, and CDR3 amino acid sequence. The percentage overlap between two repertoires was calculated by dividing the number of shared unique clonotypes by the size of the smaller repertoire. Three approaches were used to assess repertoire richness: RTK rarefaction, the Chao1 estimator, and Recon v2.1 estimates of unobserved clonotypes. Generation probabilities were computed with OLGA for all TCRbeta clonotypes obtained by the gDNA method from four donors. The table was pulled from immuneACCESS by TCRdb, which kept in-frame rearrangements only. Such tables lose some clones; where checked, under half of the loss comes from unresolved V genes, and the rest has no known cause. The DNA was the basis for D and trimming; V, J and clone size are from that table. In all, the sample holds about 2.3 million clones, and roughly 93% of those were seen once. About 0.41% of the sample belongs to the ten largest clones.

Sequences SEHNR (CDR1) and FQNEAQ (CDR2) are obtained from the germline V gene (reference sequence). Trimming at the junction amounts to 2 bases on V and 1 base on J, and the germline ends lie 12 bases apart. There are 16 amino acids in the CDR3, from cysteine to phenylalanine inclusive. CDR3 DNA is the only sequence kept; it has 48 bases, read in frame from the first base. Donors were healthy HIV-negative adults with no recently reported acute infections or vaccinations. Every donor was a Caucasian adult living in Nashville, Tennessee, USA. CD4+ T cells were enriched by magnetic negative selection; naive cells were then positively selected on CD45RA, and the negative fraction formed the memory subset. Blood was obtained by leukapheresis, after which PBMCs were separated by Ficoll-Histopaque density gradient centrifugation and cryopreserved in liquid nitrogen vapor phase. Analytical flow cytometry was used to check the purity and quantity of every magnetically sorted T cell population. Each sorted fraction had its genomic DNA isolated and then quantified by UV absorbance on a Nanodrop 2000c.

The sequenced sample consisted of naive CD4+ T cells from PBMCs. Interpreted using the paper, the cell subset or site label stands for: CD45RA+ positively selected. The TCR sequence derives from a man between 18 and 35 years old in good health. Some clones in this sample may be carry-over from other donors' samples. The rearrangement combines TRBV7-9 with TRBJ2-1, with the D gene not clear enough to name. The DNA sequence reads TGTGCCAGCAGCTTAAGGCGGATCGCATCCTACAATGAGCAGTTCTTC. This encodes CASSLRRIASYNEQFF.